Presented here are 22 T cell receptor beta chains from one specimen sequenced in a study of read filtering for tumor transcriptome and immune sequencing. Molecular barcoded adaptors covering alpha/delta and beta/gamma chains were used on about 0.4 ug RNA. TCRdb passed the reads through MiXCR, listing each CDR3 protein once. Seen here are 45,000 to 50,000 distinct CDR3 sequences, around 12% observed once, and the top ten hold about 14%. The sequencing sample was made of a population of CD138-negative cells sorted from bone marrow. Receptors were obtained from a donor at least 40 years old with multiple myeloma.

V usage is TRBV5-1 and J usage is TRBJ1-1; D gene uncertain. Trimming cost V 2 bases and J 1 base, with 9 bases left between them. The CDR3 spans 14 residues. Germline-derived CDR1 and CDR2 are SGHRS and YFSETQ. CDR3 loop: CASSLPTENTEAFF. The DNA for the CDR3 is TGCGCCAGCAGCTTACCAACAGAGAACACTGAAGCTTTCTTT.

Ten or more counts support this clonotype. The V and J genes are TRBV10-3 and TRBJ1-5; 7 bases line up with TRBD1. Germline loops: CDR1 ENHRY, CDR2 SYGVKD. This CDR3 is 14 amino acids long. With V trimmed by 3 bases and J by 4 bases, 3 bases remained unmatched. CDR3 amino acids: CAISEQGKNQPQHF. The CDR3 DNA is TGTGCCATCAGTGAACAGGGGAAGAATCAGCCCCAGCATTTT.

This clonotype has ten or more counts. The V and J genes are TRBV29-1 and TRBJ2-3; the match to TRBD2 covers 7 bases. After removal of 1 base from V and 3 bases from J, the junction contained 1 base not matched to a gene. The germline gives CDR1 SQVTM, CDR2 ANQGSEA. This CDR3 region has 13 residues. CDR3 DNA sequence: TGCAGCGTTGAAGGGGAGGGGACAGATACGCAGTATTTT. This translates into CSVEGEGTDTQYF.

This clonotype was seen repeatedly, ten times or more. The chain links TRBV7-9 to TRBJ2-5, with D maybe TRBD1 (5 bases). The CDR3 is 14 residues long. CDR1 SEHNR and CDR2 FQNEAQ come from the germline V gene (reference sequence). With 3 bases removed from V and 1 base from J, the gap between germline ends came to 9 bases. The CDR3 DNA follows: TGTGCCAGCAGCTTCGACAGAGGCCAAGAGACCCAGTACTTC. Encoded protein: CASSFDRGQETQYF. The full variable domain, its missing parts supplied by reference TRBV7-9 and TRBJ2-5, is DTGVSQNPRHKITKRGQNVTFRCDPISEHNRLYWYRQTLGQGPEFLTYFQNEAQLEKSRLLSDRFSAERPKGSFSTLEIQRTEQGDSAMYLCASSFDRGQETQYFGPGTRLLVL.

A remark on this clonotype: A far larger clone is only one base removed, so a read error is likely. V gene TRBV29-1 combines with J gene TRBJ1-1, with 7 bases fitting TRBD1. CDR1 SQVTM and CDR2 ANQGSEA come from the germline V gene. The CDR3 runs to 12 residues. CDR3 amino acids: CSAGTEQYEQYF. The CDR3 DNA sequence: TGCAGCGCCGGGACAGAACAATACGAGCAGTACTTT.

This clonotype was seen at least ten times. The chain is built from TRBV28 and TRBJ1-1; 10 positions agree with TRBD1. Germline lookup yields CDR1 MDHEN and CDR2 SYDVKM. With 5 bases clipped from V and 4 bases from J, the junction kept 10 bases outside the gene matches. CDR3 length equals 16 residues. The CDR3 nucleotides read TGTGCCAGCAGTGCTTCACCGGGACAGGGGTCCACTGAAGCTTTCTTT. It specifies CASSASPGQGSTEAFF.

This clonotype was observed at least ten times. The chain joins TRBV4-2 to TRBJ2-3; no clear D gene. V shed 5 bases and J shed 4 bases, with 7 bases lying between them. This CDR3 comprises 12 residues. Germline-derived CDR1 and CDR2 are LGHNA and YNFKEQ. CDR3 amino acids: CASSRNPDTQYF. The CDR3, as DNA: TGTGCCAGCAGCAGGAATCCAGATACGCAGTATTTT.

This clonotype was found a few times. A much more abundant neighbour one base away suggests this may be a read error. The chain's CDR3 is CASSGPTSESPYEQYF. For the CDR3, the DNA is TGTGCCAGCAGCGGACCCACTAGCGAGAGCCCCTACGAGCAGTACTTC. The J gene is TRBJ2-7, the V gene TRBV7-9; 7 bases are shared with TRBD2. Per the germline V gene, CDR1 is SEHNR and CDR2 is FQNEAQ (reference sequence). Trimming cost V 5 bases and J 2 bases; bases outside gene matches: 12. The CDR3 length is 16 residues.

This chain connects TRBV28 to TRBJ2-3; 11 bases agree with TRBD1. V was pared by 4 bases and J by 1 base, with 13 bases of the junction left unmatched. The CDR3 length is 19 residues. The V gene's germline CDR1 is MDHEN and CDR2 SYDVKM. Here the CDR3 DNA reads TGTGCCAGCAGTTCCCCATTGGGACAGGGGGTTTTCGGCACAGATACGCAGTATTTT. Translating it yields CASSSPLGQGVFGTDTQYF.

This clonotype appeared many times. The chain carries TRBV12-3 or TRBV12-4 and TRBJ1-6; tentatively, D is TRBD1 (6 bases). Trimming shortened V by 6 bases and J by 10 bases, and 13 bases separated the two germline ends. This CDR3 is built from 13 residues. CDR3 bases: TGTGCCAGCAGCAACAGGGCTGGATCACCCCTCCACTTT. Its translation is CASSNRAGSPLHF.

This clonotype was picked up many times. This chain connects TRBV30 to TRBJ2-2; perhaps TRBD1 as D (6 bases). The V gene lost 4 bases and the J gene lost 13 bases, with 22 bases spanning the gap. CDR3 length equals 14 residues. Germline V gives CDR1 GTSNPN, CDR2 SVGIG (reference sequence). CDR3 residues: CAWNIGTTWVGLFF. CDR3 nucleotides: TGTGCCTGGAATATAGGGACAACGTGGGTCGGGCTGTTTTTT.

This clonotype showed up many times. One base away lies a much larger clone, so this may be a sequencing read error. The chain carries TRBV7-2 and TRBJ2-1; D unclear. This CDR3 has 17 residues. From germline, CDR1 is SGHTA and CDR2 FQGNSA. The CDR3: CASSLASMAGPYNGQFF. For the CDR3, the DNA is TGTGCCAGCAGCTTAGCGTCCATGGCAGGTCCCTACAATGGGCAGTTCTTC.

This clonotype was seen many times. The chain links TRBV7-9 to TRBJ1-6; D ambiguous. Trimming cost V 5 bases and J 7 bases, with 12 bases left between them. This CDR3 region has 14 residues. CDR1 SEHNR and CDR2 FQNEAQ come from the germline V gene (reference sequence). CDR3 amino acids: CASSPRAENSPLHF. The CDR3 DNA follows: TGTGCCAGCAGCCCCCGGGCCGAAAATTCACCCCTCCACTTT.

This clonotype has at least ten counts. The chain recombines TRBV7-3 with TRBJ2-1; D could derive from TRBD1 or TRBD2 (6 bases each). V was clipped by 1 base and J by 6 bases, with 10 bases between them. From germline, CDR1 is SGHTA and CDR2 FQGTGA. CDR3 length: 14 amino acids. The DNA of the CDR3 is TGTGCCAGCAGCTTAAACAGGGACTCCAATGAGCAGTTCTTC. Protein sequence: CASSLNRDSNEQFF.

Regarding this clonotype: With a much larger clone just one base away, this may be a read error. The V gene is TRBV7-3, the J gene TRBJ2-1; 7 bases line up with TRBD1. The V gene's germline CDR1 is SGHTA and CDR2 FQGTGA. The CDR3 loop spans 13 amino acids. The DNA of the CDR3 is TGTGCCAGCAGCCACGAAGGGGGCAATGGGCAGTTCTTC. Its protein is CASSHEGGNGQFF. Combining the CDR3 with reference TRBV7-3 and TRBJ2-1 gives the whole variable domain GAGVSQTPSNKVTEKGKYVELRCDPISGHTALYWYRQSLGQGPEFLIYFQGTGAADDSGLPNDRFFAVRPEGSVSTLKIQRTERGDSAVYLCASSHEGGNGQFFGPGTRLTVL.

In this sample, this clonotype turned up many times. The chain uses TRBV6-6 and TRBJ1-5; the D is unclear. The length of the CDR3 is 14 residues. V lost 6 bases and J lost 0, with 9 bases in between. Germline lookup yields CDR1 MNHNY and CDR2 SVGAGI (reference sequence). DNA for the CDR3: TGTGCCAGCAGCCCCCTTCATAGCAATCAGCCCCAGCATTTT. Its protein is CASSPLHSNQPQHF.

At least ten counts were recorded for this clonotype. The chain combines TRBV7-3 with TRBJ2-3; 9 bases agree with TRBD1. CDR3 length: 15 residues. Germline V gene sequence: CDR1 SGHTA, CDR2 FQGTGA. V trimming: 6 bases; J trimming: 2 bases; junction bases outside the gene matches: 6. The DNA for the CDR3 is TGTGCCAGCAGTGGACAGGGGACCTCCACAGATACGCAGTATTTT. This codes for CASSGQGTSTDTQYF.

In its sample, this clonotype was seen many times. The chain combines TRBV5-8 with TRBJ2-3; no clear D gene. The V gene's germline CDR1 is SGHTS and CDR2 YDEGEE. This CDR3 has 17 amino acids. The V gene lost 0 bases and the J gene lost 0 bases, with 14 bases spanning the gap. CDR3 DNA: TGTGCCAGCAGCTTGGCCGCGGCAGCCTCTAGCACAGATACGCAGTATTTT. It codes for CASSLAAAASSTDTQYF.

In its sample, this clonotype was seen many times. CDR3 loop: CSARKGLGTDTQYF. DNA of the CDR3: TGCAGTGCTAGAAAGGGGCTGGGGACAGATACGCAGTATTTT. The chain joins TRBV20-1 to TRBJ2-3, with D possibly matching TRBD1 (5 bases). The V gene's germline CDR1 is DFQATT and CDR2 SNEGSKA (reference sequence). With 2 bases removed from V and 3 bases from J, the gap between germline ends came to 12 bases. This CDR3 region has 14 residues.

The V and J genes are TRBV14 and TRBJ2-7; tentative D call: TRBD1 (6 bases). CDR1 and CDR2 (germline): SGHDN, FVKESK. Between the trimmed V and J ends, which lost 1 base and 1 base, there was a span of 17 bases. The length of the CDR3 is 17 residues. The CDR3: CASSQASPDSFSYEQYF. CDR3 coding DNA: TGTGCCAGCAGCCAAGCGTCCCCGGACAGTTTTTCCTACGAGCAGTACTTC.

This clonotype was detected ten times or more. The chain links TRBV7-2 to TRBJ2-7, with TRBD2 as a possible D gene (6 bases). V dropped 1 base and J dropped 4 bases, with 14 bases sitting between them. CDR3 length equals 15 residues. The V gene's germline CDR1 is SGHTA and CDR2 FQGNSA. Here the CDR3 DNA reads TGTGCCAGCAGCTTAGTTCCTGCTAGCGAATACGAGCAGTACTTC. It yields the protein CASSLVPASEYEQYF.

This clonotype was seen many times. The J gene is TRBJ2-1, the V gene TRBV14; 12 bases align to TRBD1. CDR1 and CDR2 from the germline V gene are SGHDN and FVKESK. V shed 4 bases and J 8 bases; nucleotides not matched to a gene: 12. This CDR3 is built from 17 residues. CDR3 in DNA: TGTGCCAGCAGCCTAAGACCCGGGACAGGGGGCGTGGATGAGCAGTTCTTC. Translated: CASSLRPGTGGVDEQFF.